These 25 T cell receptor beta chains were all obtained from the same sample, sequenced in a study of blood T cell repertoires in COVID-19. Measured with immunoSEQ multiplex PCR; TCRdb has only the in-frame clones, and not every one. The sample lists about 44,000 clones; about 88% were seen once. Material for sequencing was peripheral blood. The receptor set was obtained from an older man with active COVID-19.

The CDR3 DNA reads TGTGCCAGCAGCTCCGGAGGGGGGGTTCTCTCACCCCTCCACTTT. Protein sequence: CASSSGGGVLSPLHF. The chain couples TRBV7-2 to TRBJ1-6, with a tentative D call TRBD1 (6 bases). Germline V CDR1 and CDR2: SGHTA, FQGNSA. The CDR3 length is 15 residues. The V end was cut by 4 bases, the J end by 10 bases, with 17 bases between.

The J gene is TRBJ2-4, the V gene TRBV15, with TRBD1 as a possible D gene (5 bases). The V and J ends lost 1 base and 15 bases respectively, with 13 bases between them. The CDR3 is made up of 12 amino acids. The germline CDR1 and CDR2 sequences are LNHNV and YYDKDF (reference sequence). The CDR3 is CATSRGTQPPYF. Written as DNA, the CDR3 is TGTGCCACCAGCAGAGGGACACAGCCTCCGTACTTC.

CDR3 sequence: CASSQDNRNYGYTF. DNA for the CDR3: TGCGCCAGCAGCCAAGACAATAGAAACTATGGCTACACCTTC. The V and J genes are TRBV4-3 and TRBJ1-2, with D unresolved. CDR3 length equals 14 residues. Germline CDR1 LGHNA, CDR2 YSLEER. V was trimmed by 0 bases and J by 2 bases, leaving 7 bases between them.

The V and J genes are TRBV7-9 and TRBJ2-5, with 7 nucleotides matching TRBD2. CDR1 is SEHNR and CDR2 is FQNEAQ in the germline V gene (reference sequence). The CDR3 runs 13 residues. V was clipped by 3 bases and J by 2 bases; unmatched bases: 0. CDR3 loop: CASSLGLQETQYF. CDR3 DNA sequence: TGTGCCAGCAGCTTGGGACTACAAGAGACCCAGTACTTC.

V and J are TRBV19 and TRBJ1-1; 8 positions match TRBD1. Unmatched junction bases numbered 9, after V lost 3 bases and J lost 3 bases. CDR1 LNHDA and CDR2 SQIVND come from the germline V gene (reference sequence). The CDR3 totals 16 residues. The CDR3 sequence is CASSISAAGGYTEAFF. The CDR3 DNA reads as TGTGCCAGTAGTATCTCCGCCGCAGGGGGCTACACTGAAGCTTTCTTT.

A few counts support this clone. CDR3 sequence (DNA): TGTGCCAGCAGTGAAGCCGGGACACAAGGCGGGCAGCCCCAGCATTTT. This gives the protein CASSEAGTQGGQPQHF. The rearrangement joins TRBV2 to TRBJ1-5, with D perhaps matching TRBD1 (6 bases). This CDR3 contains 16 residues. V was trimmed by 0 bases and J by 7 bases, leaving 16 bases between them. Per the germline V gene, CDR1 is SNHLY and CDR2 is FYNNEI.

This rearrangement joins TRBV6-2 or TRBV6-3 to TRBJ2-7; 7 bases are a match to TRBD1. CDR3 length equals 14 residues. With 0 bases clipped from V and 2 bases from J, the junction kept 1 base outside the gene matches. In germline, CDR1 is MNHEY, CDR2 SVGEGT. The DNA of the CDR3 is TGTGCCAGCAGTTACTCGGGACAGCCCTACGAGCAGTACTTC. Encoded protein: CASSYSGQPYEQYF.

V is TRBV18 and J is TRBJ2-1, with TRBD2 identical over 13 bases. Trimming removed 3 bases from V and 2 bases from J; junction bases left unmatched: 16. Germline loops: CDR1 KGHSH, CDR2 LQKENI. CDR3 length: 21 amino acids. This chain's CDR3 is CASSPRRITSGGAATYNEQFF. In DNA, the CDR3 is TGTGCCAGCTCACCTAGGCGGATTACTAGCGGGGGGGCCGCAACCTACAATGAGCAGTTCTTC. The full variable domain, in which reference TRBV18 and TRBJ2-1 provide the parts outside the CDR3, is NAGVMQNPRHLVRRRGQEARLRCSPMKGHSHVYWYRQLPEEGLKFMVYLQKENIIDESGMPKERFSAEFPKEGPSILRIQQVVRGDSAAYFCASSPRRITSGGAATYNEQFFGPGTRLTVL.

J is TRBJ2-2 and V is TRBV12-3 or TRBV12-4; no firm D call. The CDR3 is 13 residues long. Deletions cut 6 bases from V and 4 bases from J, with 9 bases between. DNA for the CDR3: TGTGCCAGCAGGAGCGTCGGCACCGGGGAGCTGTTTTTT. Residues: CASRSVGTGELFF.

This chain's CDR3 is CASSSQSGGSYEQYF. For the CDR3, the DNA is TGTGCCAGCAGTTCCCAATCAGGGGGATCCTACGAGCAGTACTTC. The chain couples TRBV28 to TRBJ2-7; 7 nucleotides agree with TRBD1. The ends lost 4 bases at V and 1 base at J; junction bases unmatched: 7. CDR3 size: 15 residues. The germline CDR1 and CDR2 sequences are MDHEN and SYDVKM.

The J gene is TRBJ2-3, the V gene TRBV19; TRBD1 matches at 8 bases. Trimming at V came to 6 bases and at J to 2 bases, leaving 7 bases not matched to a gene. Germline-derived CDR1 and CDR2 are LNHDA and SQIVND (reference sequence). CDR3 length: 15 residues. The CDR3 coding sequence is TGTGCCAGTAGCCAACGGGACAGGAACACAGATACGCAGTATTTT. This translates into CASSQRDRNTDTQYF.

This chain joins TRBV4-3 and TRBJ1-4; the D is unclear. The V gene's germline CDR1 is LGHNA and CDR2 YSLEER. The ends were cut back, 0 bases at V and 4 bases at J, with 12 bases in the middle. There are 16 residues in the CDR3. CDR3: CASSQDQRPYNEKLFF. The CDR3 nucleotides read TGCGCCAGCAGCCAAGATCAGCGCCCTTATAATGAAAAACTGTTTTTT.

This chain joins TRBV5-1 and TRBJ2-3, with a possible D match to TRBD2 (6 bases). The CDR3 has 15 amino acids. With 7 bases removed from V and 4 bases from J, the gap between germline ends came to 19 bases. The germline V gene has CDR1 SGHRS and CDR2 YFSETQ. CDR3 DNA sequence: TGCGCCAGCGGAATGGGGACTCAAGGAGCAGATACGCAGTATTTT. It yields the protein CASGMGTQGADTQYF.

This clone was found a few times. The chain recombines TRBV19 with TRBJ1-3; the D gene is possibly TRBD1 (6 bases). The V end was cut by 4 bases, the J end by 0 bases, with 10 bases between. Germline V gives CDR1 LNHDA, CDR2 SQIVND (reference sequence). The CDR3 is 15 amino acids. The CDR3 DNA reads TGTGCCAGTAGTACCGGACAGCTCTCTGGAAACACCATATATTTT. Translated, it gives CASSTGQLSGNTIYF. The variable domain in full, with the rest retrieved from reference TRBV19 and TRBJ1-3, is DGGITQSPKYLFRKEGQNVTLSCEQNLNHDAMYWYRQDPGQGLRLIYYSQIVNDFQKGDIAEGYSVSREKKESFPLTVTSAQKNPTAFYLCASSTGQLSGNTIYFGEGSWLTVV.

This clone was observed once. The chain combines TRBV6-2 or TRBV6-3 with TRBJ1-1; D gene ambiguous. This CDR3 is built from 16 residues. Germline values: CDR1 MNHEY, CDR2 SVGEGT. Trimming took 4 bases from V and 3 from J, leaving 18 bases between them. The CDR3 here is CASSFLLRSPYTEAFF. In DNA form, the CDR3 reads TGTGCCAGCAGTTTTTTGTTGAGATCACCCTACACTGAAGCTTTCTTT.

This sequence joins TRBV7-9 and TRBJ1-5; D gene uncertain. The CDR3 loop spans 14 amino acids. Germline-derived CDR1 and CDR2 are SEHNR and FQNEAQ (reference sequence). The V end lost 2 bases, the J end lost 6 bases, and 11 bases lay between the germline ends. CDR3 amino acids: CASSLSGSGQPQHF. For the CDR3, the DNA is TGTGCCAGCAGCTTAAGCGGTTCAGGTCAGCCCCAGCATTTT.

The chain has TRBV18 and TRBJ1-2, with TRBD1 as a possible D gene (6 bases). The CDR3 consists of 14 residues. CDR1 is KGHSH and CDR2 is LQKENI in the germline V gene. Trimming removed 0 bases at V and 8 bases at J, with 13 bases between. CDR3 loop: CASSPPNRAEGYTF. The CDR3 DNA sequence: TGTGCCAGCTCACCACCGAACAGGGCTGAAGGCTACACCTTC.

The chain employs TRBV7-3 and TRBJ2-2; D is possibly TRBD2 (6 bases). Germline values: CDR1 SGHTA, CDR2 FQGTGA. This CDR3 contains 13 residues. V was clipped by 4 bases and J by 7 bases, with 10 bases between them. The CDR3 sequence is CASSSQGLGELFF. CDR3 sequence (DNA): TGTGCCAGCAGCTCTCAGGGACTCGGGGAGCTGTTTTTT. Full variable domain (remainder filled in from reference TRBV7-3 and TRBJ2-2): GAGVSQTPSNKVTEKGKYVELRCDPISGHTALYWYRQSLGQGPEFLIYFQGTGAADDSGLPNDRFFAVRPEGSVSTLKIQRTERGDSAVYLCASSSQGLGELFFGEGSRLTVL.

The chain uses TRBV5-8 and TRBJ2-7; 9 positions match TRBD1. J gave up 3 bases and V 4 bases, and 11 bases lay outside the gene matches. This CDR3 contains 16 residues. Per germline, CDR1 SGHTS and CDR2 YDEGEE. The CDR3 region has the DNA TGTGCCAGCAGCCTCCCAAGGACAGGGGCATACTACGAGCAGTACTTC. Its protein product is CASSLPRTGAYYEQYF.

The count of this clone is one. The CDR3 DNA sequence: TGTGCCAGCAGCTCTTCCACAGTTTCCACGAACACCGGGGAGCTGTTTTTT. This translates into CASSSSTVSTNTGELFF. The gene calls are TRBV7-3 and TRBJ2-2; unclear D gene. This CDR3 has 17 residues. Trimming removed 4 bases at V and 0 bases at J, with 15 bases between. In germline, CDR1 is SGHTA, CDR2 FQGTGA.

CDR3 residues: CASSSSGGAFPTDTQYF. The DNA of the CDR3 is TGTGCCAGTAGTTCTAGCGGGGGGGCCTTTCCCACAGATACGCAGTATTTT. V and J are TRBV19 and TRBJ2-3, with 12 bases aligning to TRBD2. The CDR3 covers 17 residues. Germline V gives CDR1 LNHDA, CDR2 SQIVND (reference sequence). V shed 5 bases, J shed 2 bases, and the junction held 8 bases outside the gene matches.

V and J are TRBV10-3 and TRBJ2-5; 10 bases align to TRBD1. In germline, CDR1 is ENHRY, CDR2 SYGVKD. The CDR3 is 13 amino acids. V trimming: 7 bases; J trimming: 5 bases; junction bases outside the gene matches: 4. Here the CDR3 reads CAIKRQGAETQYF. CDR3 coding DNA: TGTGCCATCAAGCGACAGGGGGCGGAGACCCAGTACTTC.

The J gene is TRBJ2-2, the V gene TRBV19, with no clear D. CDR1 is LNHDA and CDR2 is SQIVND in the germline V gene (reference sequence). This CDR3 is built from 14 residues. Trimming left V 2 bases short and J 1 base short, with 5 bases between. In DNA, the CDR3 is TGTGCCAGTAGTATACAGTGGAACACCGGGGAGCTGTTTTTT. Amino acids: CASSIQWNTGELFF. Full variable domain (missing parts from reference TRBV19 and TRBJ2-2): DGGITQSPKYLFRKEGQNVTLSCEQNLNHDAMYWYRQDPGQGLRLIYYSQIVNDFQKGDIAEGYSVSREKKESFPLTVTSAQKNPTAFYLCASSIQWNTGELFFGEGSRLTVL.

The chain combines TRBV6-5 with TRBJ1-6; no definite D call. With 4 bases removed from V and 11 bases from J, the gap between germline ends came to 12 bases. The CDR3 contains 13 residues. From germline, CDR1 is MNHEY and CDR2 SVGAGI. The CDR3 DNA reads as TGTGCCAGCAGTTCCCTGGGCGGGGCACCCCTCCACTTT. Its protein is CASSSLGGAPLHF.

This clone appeared a few times. This chain connects TRBV7-8 to TRBJ2-7; D is possibly TRBD1 (6 bases). Trimming removed 5 bases at V and 2 bases at J, with 13 bases between. Germline-derived CDR1 and CDR2 are SGHVS and FQNEAQ. This CDR3 region has 14 residues. The CDR3 DNA sequence: TGTGCCAGCAGCCCTCGGACAGAAACCTACGAGCAGTACTTC. This translates into CASSPRTETYEQYF. Together with reference TRBV7-8 and TRBJ2-7, the CDR3 gives the full variable domain: GAGVSQSPRYKVAKRGQDVALRCDPISGHVSLFWYQQALGQGPEFLTYFQNEAQLDKSGLPSDRFFAERPEGSVSTLKIQRTQQEDSAVYLCASSPRTETYEQYFGPGTRLTVT.